This entry lists 8 T cell receptor beta chains sequenced from one sample in a study of T cell repertoires in cytomegalovirus infection. The antigens for these receptors are not known. TCRdb ran MiXCR on the reads and lists one entry per CDR3 protein. Of fewer than 60,000 distinct CDR3 sequences in the sample, about 19% are singletons; the top ten hold about four fifths. The sample here was CD8+ T cells from cultured PBMCs, taken from culture after CMV antigen stimulation. The source is a human donor in good health (CMV status not recorded). Some clones in this sample may be carry-over from other donors' samples.

CDR3 nucleotide sequence: TGTGCCAGCAGCTTAGCAGGGGACTCTGGAAACACCATATATTTT. It codes for CASSLAGDSGNTIYF. The chain links TRBV7-9 to TRBJ1-3, with D possibly matching TRBD1 (5 bases). Trimming took off 0 bases at V and 0 bases at J, with 6 bases between the two ends. The CDR3 has 15 amino acids. Germline V gene sequence: CDR1 SEHNR, CDR2 FQNEAQ (reference sequence).

This clonotype was seen a few times. The V gene is TRBV7-2, the J gene TRBJ1-1, with 10 bases lining up with TRBD1. The CDR3 runs 16 residues. Germline trimming cut 4 bases from V and 1 base from J; bases unmatched to any gene: 6. Germline CDR1 is SGHTA and CDR2 is FQGNSA. CDR3 coding DNA: TGTGCCAGCAGCTCCGACAGGGGGCTTTCGAACACTGAAGCTTTCTTT. Translation gives CASSSDRGLSNTEAFF.

This clonotype was seen only once. This chain joins TRBV12-3 or TRBV12-4 and TRBJ1-4, with 7 bases aligning to TRBD1. Losses at the gene ends were 5 bases for V and 5 bases for J; bases not matched to a gene: 5. The CDR3 length is 14 residues. The CDR3: CASSRTGGNEKLFF. The CDR3 region has the DNA TGTGCCAGCAGTCGGACAGGTGGGAATGAAAAACTGTTTTTT.

This clonotype was seen more than once but under ten times. This rearrangement joins TRBV2 to TRBJ2-5, with TRBD2 as a possible D gene (6 bases). CDR1 and CDR2 from the germline V gene are SNHLY and FYNNEI. V gave up 7 bases and J gave up 3 bases, with 18 bases separating them. The CDR3 spans 15 residues. DNA for the CDR3: TGTGCCAGCATTCCGGGACTCCTACCCGAAGAGACCCAGTACTTC. Its protein is CASIPGLLPEETQYF. The variable domain in full, completed from reference TRBV2 and TRBJ2-5, reads EPEVTQTPSHQVTQMGQEVILRCVPISNHLYFYWYRQILGQKVEFLVSFYNNEISEKSEIFDDQFSVERPDGSNFTLKIRSTKLEDSAMYFCASIPGLLPEETQYFGPGTRLLVL.

This clonotype occurred a few times. The chain employs TRBV7-6 and TRBJ2-7; D possibly corresponds to TRBD2 (5 bases). CDR3 length equals 15 residues. Germline V gives CDR1 SGHVS, CDR2 FNYEAQ. Trimming removed 1 base at V and 2 bases at J, with 12 bases between. The CDR3: CASSLGHGRTYEQYF. The CDR3, as DNA: TGTGCCAGCAGCTTAGGACATGGGAGAACCTACGAGCAGTACTTC.

A few counts support this clonotype. The chain joins TRBV7-9 to TRBJ2-1, with unresolved D. The germline V and J ends were trimmed by 5 bases and 5 bases, with 7 bases remaining between them. The CDR3 has 12 residues. The germline V gene has CDR1 SEHNR and CDR2 FQNEAQ (reference sequence). The CDR3, as DNA: TGTGCCAGCAGCCCCTCGGACAATGAGCAGTTCTTC. Its protein is CASSPSDNEQFF.

This clonotype was seen a few times. CDR3 sequence reads: CASSLTGTANTDTQYF. DNA of the CDR3: TGTGCCAGCAGCTTAACCGGGACAGCGAACACAGATACGCAGTATTTT. The chain carries TRBV5-5 and TRBJ2-3, with 7 bases aligning to TRBD1. V lost 2 bases and J lost 2; bases outside the gene matches: 8. Germline V CDR1 and CDR2: SGHKS, YYEKEE (reference sequence). The CDR3 loop spans 16 amino acids.

This clonotype was recorded a few times. The chain carries TRBV7-8 and TRBJ2-7; possible D gene TRBD1, 5 bases. This CDR3 has 13 residues. Germline V gene sequence: CDR1 SGHVS, CDR2 FQNEAQ. With 5 bases removed from V and 3 bases from J, the gap between germline ends came to 11 bases. CDR3 amino acids: CASSIRGSYEQYF. In nucleotides, the CDR3 is TGTGCCAGCAGCATAAGGGGCAGCTACGAGCAGTACTTC.